This T cell receptor (beta chain) was retrieved from a study (dated by TCRdb to about 2016). Background on the whole study: The origins of HIV persistence were investigated in individuals who naturally controlled HIV infection.

This clonotype is medium-sized (0.01 to 0.1%) in its sample. It has no known antigen specificity. Base qualities are not at hand, and no much larger clone is one base apart. V and J are trimmed by 5 bases and 2 bases, and the gene matches miss 9 bases of the junction. Via the germline V gene, CDR1 is MNHNS and CDR2 SASEGT. Measured from the cysteine to the phenylalanine, the CDR3 is 16 residues long. CDR3 DNA is the only sequence kept; it has 48 bases, read in frame from the first base. Library preparation employed 5' RACE. The data were produced on an Illumina HiSeq 2000. Clones were called with MiXCR by TCRdb after fastp trimmed the public reads at Q25, and only in-frame beta chains were retained. One record per CDR3 amino acid sequence lists the most common genes and DNA. This sample comprises about 3,000 distinct CDR3 sequences, approximately 6.7% of them detected only once. The top ten hold about 6% of the sample.

The receptor's source is a female donor with HIV. This receptor chain uses TRBV6-1 and TRBJ1-5; the central 7 bases match TRBD1. The material sequenced was total memory T cells from blood PBMCs. This specimen's cell subset or site label, per the study, means: transitional memory CD4+ T cells. The base sequence is TGTGCCAGCAGTAAACGAGGACAGGTTGGCAATCAGCCCCAGCATTTT. It translates as CASSKRGQVGNQPQHF.